Below, 21 T cell receptor beta chains from the same sample are listed, as sequenced in a study of CD39 and CD103 CD8 tumor-infiltrating T cells. TCRdb's table, derived via immunoSEQ multiplex PCR, lists solely in-frame clones and lacks some. The sample yields more than 15,000 clones, about 89% seen once. The sample comprised CD8+ T cells sorted from blood. The subset was: total memory CD8 T cells (CD45RA-CCR7+/-) from blood or uninvolved lymph node. Every receptor here comes from a human donor with head and neck squamous cell carcinoma.

The CDR3: CASSLGGLATDTQYF. Written as DNA, the CDR3 is TGCGCCAGCAGCTTGGGGGGACTGGCAACAGATACGCAGTATTTT. The V call is TRBV5-1, the J call TRBJ2-3, with TRBD2 as a possible D gene (6 bases). The CDR3 totals 15 residues. Trimming took off 0 bases at V and 3 bases at J, with 11 bases between the two ends. CDR1 SGHRS and CDR2 YFSETQ come from the germline V gene.

V usage is TRBV19 and J usage is TRBJ2-1; D ambiguous. V shed 5 bases and J shed 8 bases, with 25 bases lying between them. CDR3 length equals 17 residues. Germline V gene lookup returns CDR1 LNHDA and CDR2 SQIVND (reference sequence). CDR3 nucleotides: TGTGCCAGTAGTGCAAATCGACTGTATTGGCCGATATATGAGCAGTTCTTC. It codes for CASSANRLYWPIYEQFF.

The rearrangement links TRBV10-3 to TRBJ2-7; D ambiguous. Trimming shortened V by 0 bases and J by 5 bases, and 11 bases separated the two germline ends. CDR1 is ENHRY and CDR2 is SYGVKD in the germline V gene. The length of the CDR3 is 14 residues. The CDR3 nucleotides read TGTGCCATCAGTGAGTCGATGAGTCCCAACGAGCAGTACTTC. Its protein product is CAISESMSPNEQYF.

A remark on this clone: The same CDR3 arises from other DNA sequences in this sample as well. The rearrangement uses TRBV27 and TRBJ1-1; D gene uncertain. The CDR3 consists of 14 residues. With 0 bases removed from V and 0 bases from J, the gap between germline ends came to 5 bases. The V gene's germline CDR1 is MNHEY and CDR2 SMNVEV (reference sequence). CDR3 sequence reads: CASSLSGLNTEAFF. The CDR3 coding sequence is TGTGCCAGCAGTTTATCGGGGTTGAACACTGAAGCTTTCTTT.

The sample holds one count of this clone. The chain has TRBV5-1 and TRBJ1-1; 9 nucleotides agree with TRBD1. CDR3 length equals 13 residues. Germline-derived CDR1 and CDR2 are SGHRS and YFSETQ. J lost 3 bases, V lost 6 bases, and 3 bases had no gene match. CDR3 region: CASTTGGYTEAFF. DNA for the CDR3: TGCGCCAGCACGACAGGGGGGTACACTGAAGCTTTCTTT.

The CDR3: CASSIGAGGKNIQYF. The CDR3 nucleotides are TGTGCCAGTAGTATCGGAGCGGGGGGGAAAAACATTCAGTACTTC. The chain links TRBV19 to TRBJ2-4, with 10 bases matching TRBD2. Germline-derived CDR1 and CDR2 are LNHDA and SQIVND (reference sequence). V gave up 3 bases and J gave up 4 bases; unmatched junction bases: 3. This CDR3 contains 15 residues.

This chain joins TRBV7-9 and TRBJ2-1; either TRBD1 or TRBD2 may supply D (5 bases each). CDR1 and CDR2 (germline): SEHNR, FQNEAQ (reference sequence). This CDR3 contains 16 residues. The V gene lost 2 bases and the J gene lost 2 bases, with 13 bases spanning the gap. CDR3 bases: TGTGCCAGCAGCTTACTTTCGCAGGGACCCTACAATGAGCAGTTCTTC. This sequence encodes CASSLLSQGPYNEQFF.

The rearrangement joins TRBV7-6 to TRBJ1-5, with D perhaps TRBD1 (5 bases). Trimming removed 3 bases from V and 7 bases from J, with 13 bases in between. The CDR3 loop spans 14 amino acids. Germline assignment: CDR1 SGHVS and CDR2 FNYEAQ. The CDR3 spells CASSLWGEGQPQHF. CDR3 coding DNA: TGTGCCAGCAGCTTGTGGGGGGAGGGACAGCCCCAGCATTTT. Filled out from reference TRBV7-6 and TRBJ1-5, the complete variable domain reads GAGVSQSPRYKVTKRGQDVALRCDPISGHVSLYWYRQALGQGPEFLTYFNYEAQQDKSGLPNDRFSAERPEGSISTLTIQRTEQRDSAMYRCASSLWGEGQPQHFGDGTRLSIL.

V and J are TRBV28 and TRBJ1-5; D is ambiguous. Germline V CDR1 and CDR2: MDHEN, SYDVKM. Between the trimmed V and J ends, which lost 8 bases and 1 base, there was a span of 6 bases. The CDR3 contains 12 residues. The CDR3 protein is CASRWSNQPQHF. The CDR3 DNA sequence: TGTGCCAGCCGTTGGAGCAATCAGCCCCAGCATTTT.

The chain carries TRBV28 and TRBJ2-7; weak D call: TRBD2 (5 bases). The CDR3 runs 11 residues. V lost 7 bases and J 4 bases, leaving 8 bases between the germline ends. Germline V lookup: CDR1 MDHEN, CDR2 SYDVKM. CDR3 sequence (DNA): TGTGCCAGCACCCGGGGTTACGAGCAGTACTTC. Its protein product is CASTRGYEQYF.

This clone was seen a single time. The chain joins TRBV28 to TRBJ2-7; 10 bases agree with TRBD1. CDR1 MDHEN and CDR2 SYDVKM come from the germline V gene. V dropped 2 bases and J dropped 3; count of bases not matched to a gene: 13. This CDR3 comprises 18 residues. Here the CDR3 reads CASSLGSGRGQGYYEQYF. For the CDR3, the DNA is TGTGCCAGCAGTTTAGGATCGGGGCGGGGACAGGGGTACTACGAGCAGTACTTC. The full variable domain, in which reference TRBV28 and TRBJ2-7 provide the parts outside the CDR3, is DVKVTQSSRYLVKRTGEKVFLECVQDMDHENMFWYRQDPGLGLRLIYFSYDVKMKEKGDIPEGYSVSREKKERFSLILESASTNQTSMYLCASSLGSGRGQGYYEQYFGPGTRLTVT.

On this clone itself: This CDR3 is also generated by other DNA sequences in the sample. The chain uses TRBV4-1 and TRBJ1-5; D perhaps matches TRBD1 (5 bases). Trimming pared 0 bases from V and 0 bases from J, leaving 9 bases between. Germline assignment: CDR1 MGHRA and CDR2 YSYEKL. This CDR3 has 16 amino acids. CDR3 amino acids: CASSQDRGYSNQPQHF. CDR3 nucleotides: TGCGCCAGCAGCCAAGATCGGGGGTATAGCAATCAGCCCCAGCATTTT.

The chain uses TRBV6-5 and TRBJ1-2; D is unresolved. V lost 4 bases and J lost 7, with 16 bases in between. There are 14 residues in the CDR3. The germline gives CDR1 MNHEY, CDR2 SVGAGI. The CDR3 sequence: CASSLGNWHGGYTF. CDR3 DNA: TGTGCCAGCAGTTTGGGGAATTGGCACGGTGGCTACACCTTC.

This clone was observed once. This chain joins TRBV5-4 and TRBJ1-4, with a possible D match to TRBD1 (6 bases). Trimming took off 2 bases at V and 4 bases at J, with 9 bases between the two ends. The V gene's germline CDR1 is SGHNT and CDR2 YYREEE (reference sequence). The CDR3 spans 14 residues. The CDR3 here is CASSLGGVNEKLFF. In DNA, the CDR3 is TGTGCCAGCAGCTTAGGGGGAGTTAATGAAAAACTGTTTTTT.

This rearrangement joins TRBV5-6 to TRBJ1-1; TRBD1 agrees at 7 bases. Losses at the gene ends were 6 bases for V and 0 bases for J; bases not matched to a gene: 20. Germline lookup yields CDR1 SGHDT and CDR2 YYEEEE. The CDR3 runs to 19 residues. The CDR3 DNA sequence: TGTGCCAGCAACAAGCTTTACCCTAGGACAGGTCAGATGAACACTGAAGCTTTCTTT. Protein product: CASNKLYPRTGQMNTEAFF.

This chain connects TRBV9 to TRBJ2-2; D is uncertain. CDR1 and CDR2 from the germline V gene are SGDLS and YYNGEE. This CDR3 contains 13 residues. Trimming took 3 bases from V and 6 from J, leaving 9 bases between them. DNA for the CDR3: TGTGCCAGCAGCGCCCCAAATTCCGGGGAGCTGTTTTTT. Translation gives CASSAPNSGELFF. The whole variable domain, filled in from reference TRBV9 and TRBJ2-2, reads DSGVTQTPKHLITATGQRVTLRCSPRSGDLSVYWYQQSLDQGLQFLIQYYNGEERAKGNILERFSAQQFPDLHSELNLSSLELGDSALYFCASSAPNSGELFFGEGSRLTVL.

The chain uses TRBV27 and TRBJ2-1; no clear D. Trimming stripped 3 bases from V and 7 bases from J, with 4 bases between. CDR3 size: 11 residues. CDR1 and CDR2 from the germline V gene are MNHEY and SMNVEV (reference sequence). As DNA, the CDR3 is TGTGCCAGCAGTTTTATAAATGAGCAGTTCTTC. This sequence encodes CASSFINEQFF.

The chain joins TRBV27 to TRBJ2-7; D possibly corresponds to TRBD1 (5 bases). This CDR3 is built from 15 residues. The germline V gene encodes CDR1 MNHEY and CDR2 SMNVEV (reference sequence). Between the trimmed V and J ends, which lost 1 base and 2 bases, there was a span of 12 bases. CDR3 bases: TGTGCCAGCAGTTTATTCCAGGGTAGGGCCTACGAGCAGTACTTC. This sequence encodes CASSLFQGRAYEQYF.

The chain uses TRBV23-1 and TRBJ1-1, with 9 positions matching TRBD1. TRBV23-1 is an open reading frame, and its role is uncertain. The CDR3 has 16 residues. The J segment lost 1 base and the V segment lost 6 bases, leaving 9 bases of the junction unmatched. CDR3 sequence (DNA): TGCGCCAGCAGGAATCACCCGGGACAGGGGAACACTGAAGCTTTCTTT. Its protein is CASRNHPGQGNTEAFF.

V is TRBV7-9 and J is TRBJ1-1; D is undetermined. Germline V gene lookup returns CDR1 SEHNR and CDR2 FQNEAQ (reference sequence). This CDR3 is 11 amino acids long. The V end was cut by 7 bases, the J end by 6 bases, with 9 bases between. CDR3 in amino acids: CASTGSPEAFF. The CDR3 DNA sequence: TGTGCCAGCACGGGCAGCCCTGAAGCTTTCTTT. The variable domain in full, with the rest retrieved from reference TRBV7-9 and TRBJ1-1, is DTGVSQNPRHKITKRGQNVTFRCDPISEHNRLYWYRQTLGQGPEFLTYFQNEAQLEKSRLLSDRFSAERPKGSFSTLEIQRTEQGDSAMYLCASTGSPEAFFGQGTRLTVV.

V usage is TRBV7-9 and J usage is TRBJ1-1, with D hard to call. This CDR3 is built from 16 residues. Trimming removed 4 bases at V and 0 bases at J, with 15 bases between. CDR1 and CDR2 (germline): SEHNR, FQNEAQ (reference sequence). In nucleotides, the CDR3 is TGTGCCAGCAGCTCCCGAGAAGGTCTCATGAACACTGAAGCTTTCTTT. Protein sequence: CASSSREGLMNTEAFF.